This T cell receptor (beta chain) was observed in a study of blood T cell repertoires in COVID-19. In the study overall: Samples representing acute and convalescent COVID-19 were sourced from the United States, Italy and Spain. PBMCs, B-cell-depleted T cells, or T cells were the source of the cDNA or gDNA that made up the material.

Profiling relied on immunoSEQ multiplex PCR, and the TCRdb table lists in-frame clones only, not all of them. The sample gives about 150,000 clones, 80% to 90% of which show up once; roughly 19% is in the top ten. The CDR3 is made up of 15 amino acids. The V gene end was trimmed by 4 bases and the J gene end by 6 bases; junction bases not matched to a gene: 7. Germline V CDR1 and CDR2: SGHRS, YFSETQ. This sequence joins TRBV5-1 and TRBJ1-5; 10 bases agree with TRBD1. This TCR was sampled from a woman between 65 and 79 years old who had recovered from COVID-19. Source material: peripheral blood. CDR3 coding DNA: TGCGCCAGCAGCCAAGGGACAGGGGCCGGTCAGCCCCAGCATTTT. It specifies CASSQGTGAGQPQHF.